This T cell receptor (beta chain) was sequenced during a study of identifying expanded T cells in peripheral blood. This CDR3 contains 16 residues. The J segment lost 4 bases and the V segment lost 0 bases, leaving 8 bases of the junction unmatched. Germline values: CDR1 SGHVS, CDR2 FQNEAQ. Study-level findings and limits: Roughly 1.2 clones differed between technical replicates, versus 16.4 and 19 over time.

Concerning this clone: What it binds is not known.

Sequencing was performed with immunoSEQ multiplex PCR; in TCRdb, only in-frame clones are kept and a portion is missing. The table includes 90,000 or so clones, 88% detected once. The chain joins TRBV7-8 to TRBJ1-1; 7 bases align to TRBD1. The sequencing input was blood. The sequence came from a person aged 18 to 70 in good health. The CDR3 DNA reads TGTGCCAGCAGCTTAGCGCTGGGGACAGTACCCACTGAAGCTTTCTTT. Amino acids: CASSLALGTVPTEAFF.